A single sample gave rise to the 9 T cell receptor beta chains below, sequenced in a study of blood T cell repertoires in COVID-19. Using immunoSEQ multiplex PCR, the repertoire was profiled, and TCRdb retains in-frame clones only, with some absent. Of hundreds of thousands of clones listed, around 80% are singletons. Sequencing input: peripheral blood. These receptors were obtained from a woman of 80 years or more with acute or convalescent COVID-19.

This clone was recorded once. The CDR3 DNA follows: TGTGCCAGCAGTGCCCTAGGACAGTCCTATAGCAATCAGCCCCAGCATTTT. Amino acid sequence: CASSALGQSYSNQPQHF. V gene TRBV6-1 combines with J gene TRBJ1-5; weak D call: TRBD1 (6 bases). The CDR3 is 17 amino acids. Trimming removed 4 bases from V and 0 bases from J, with 16 bases in between. Germline V CDR1 and CDR2: MNHNS, SASEGT.

The V call is TRBV3-1 (or the pseudogene TRBV3-2), the J call TRBJ2-4; D may be TRBD1 (5 bases). The CDR3 contains 17 residues. Trimming removed 4 bases at V and 0 bases at J, with 16 bases between. In germline, CDR1 is LGHDT, CDR2 YNNKEL (reference sequence). The CDR3: CASSLGHNLGAKNIQYF. CDR3 nucleotides: TGTGCCAGCAGCCTCGGACACAACCTAGGAGCCAAAAACATTCAGTACTTC.

This chain connects TRBV11-2 to TRBJ2-7; unclear D gene. Germline CDR1 reads SGHAT; CDR2 reads FQNNGV. The ends were cut back, 0 bases at V and 2 bases at J, with 8 bases in the middle. The CDR3 length is 14 residues. In nucleotides, the CDR3 is TGTGCCAGCAGCTTAGAGTCAGGCCCCTACGAGCAGTACTTC. Translated: CASSLESGPYEQYF.

V is TRBV10-3 and J is TRBJ1-2; 9 bases line up with TRBD1. The CDR3 extends over 16 amino acids. Germline CDR1 and CDR2: ENHRY and SYGVKD. V shed 2 bases, J shed 7 bases, and the junction held 11 bases outside the gene matches. The CDR3 region is CAISEGGQGKRAGYTF. CDR3 coding DNA: TGTGCCATCAGTGAGGGTGGACAGGGGAAAAGGGCTGGCTACACCTTC.

V and J are TRBV5-5 and TRBJ2-2, with D possibly being TRBD1 (6 bases). V shed 0 bases and J shed 0 bases, with 9 bases lying between them. This CDR3 is 16 amino acids long. From germline, CDR1 is SGHKS and CDR2 YYEKEE (reference sequence). CDR3 coding DNA: TGTGCCAGCAGCTTGGTAGGGACAACGAACACCGGGGAGCTGTTTTTT. Its protein is CASSLVGTTNTGELFF.

This sequence joins TRBV6-5 and TRBJ1-4, with no clear D. V gave up 6 bases and J gave up 3 bases, with 14 bases separating them. This CDR3 comprises 15 residues. Germline V gene lookup returns CDR1 MNHEY and CDR2 SVGAGI. The CDR3 DNA is TGTGCCAGCAGCCGAGACATTTCGCCTAATGAAAAACTGTTTTTT. Encoded protein: CASSRDISPNEKLFF.

V usage is TRBV28 and J usage is TRBJ1-1; 7 bases are shared with TRBD1. Germline trimming cut 9 bases from V and 3 bases from J; bases unmatched to any gene: 7. The CDR3 totals 13 residues. In germline, CDR1 is MDHEN, CDR2 SYDVKM. The CDR3 reads CASRTGFYTEAFF. The CDR3 DNA follows: TGTGCCAGTCGGACAGGTTTTTACACTGAAGCTTTCTTT.

The count of this clone is one. The CDR3 spells CASSFGTSGSRETQYF. CDR3 sequence (DNA): TGTGCCAGCAGCTTCGGGACTAGCGGGAGTCGAGAGACCCAGTACTTC. The genes are TRBV11-2 and TRBJ2-5; TRBD2 matches 14 bases. Germline CDR1 is SGHAT and CDR2 is FQNNGV. V was clipped by 3 bases and J by 4 bases; unmatched bases: 4. The CDR3 totals 16 residues.

The J gene is TRBJ2-2, the V gene TRBV7-2, with 8 bases aligning to TRBD1. V lost 1 base to trimming and J lost 5 bases; unmatched junction nucleotides: 6. The CDR3 loop spans 16 amino acids. Germline V gene lookup returns CDR1 SGHTA and CDR2 FQGNSA. The CDR3 spells CASSLGRQGRTGELFF. In nucleotides, the CDR3 is TGTGCCAGCAGCTTAGGGCGACAGGGGCGGACCGGGGAGCTGTTTTTT.